This note documents a single T cell receptor beta chain sequence. This clonotype was counted many times. Its cognate antigen has yet to be identified. The record has no base qualities; no much larger clone is one base away. Libraries of naive CD8 T cells were built from anywhere between about 17,000 and 1,000,000 sorted cells, with 10%, 30% or 50% of the purified RNA used. Naive CD8 T cells were FACS-sorted as CD8+CD4-CCR7+CD45RA+ on a BD FACSAria II into RLT Plus buffer. Around 10 TCR copies' worth of Jurkat RNA were spiked into about 20,000-1,000,000 naive CD8 T cell samples to test detection sensitivity. CD8 T cells were enriched using RosetteSep CD8+ T Cell Enrichment Cocktail and Ficoll-Paque, and the enriched cells then underwent ACK red cell lysis. This sample was taken from a study of molecular identifiers for immune sequencing clone quantification (dated by TCRdb to the late 2010s). About the study as a whole: In a replicate experiment, RNA from about 19,000 or 110,000 naive CD8 T cells was split into five aliquots, four of which were sequenced. This methods study used CD8 T cells to benchmark TCR RNA copy counting and molecular-identifier clustering-based TCR repertoire sequencing (MIDCIRS). Points the paper makes about the study in general: When barcode sub-clustering was left out, chimeric consensus sequences inflated TCR diversity, with chimeras reaching as high as 47%. In CMV-specific effector cells, clones with more than 20 RNA copies accounted for over 97% of molecules, whereas in naive cells such clones accounted for under 1%. Spiked-in Jurkat TCR RNA equivalent to a single cell was reported to be detectable even among over 800,000 naive CD8 T cells. Identical TCR molecules sharing a barcode could cause highly expanded clone sizes to be underestimated. Modeling gave about 3 recovered TCR RNA copies per cell versus around 10 by digital PCR, implying approximately 30% capture efficiency. The naive libraries included spiked-in Jurkat TCR RNA (more than nine copies' worth), and this Jurkat TCR RNA is not part of the donor repertoire.

V loses 0 bases, J loses 4 bases, and the germline ends lie 7 bases apart. Based on the germline V gene, the CDR1 and CDR2 sequences are SGDLS and YYNGEE. Including cysteine and phenylalanine, the CDR3 has 13 amino acids. The read is trimmed to its CDR3 DNA, 39 bases read in frame from base 1. The library was made by PCR. Sequenced using an Illumina HiSeq 4000. Bulk TCR libraries were prepared as previously described, using TCR primers listed in Table S5. Total RNA was purified with the Qiagen AllPrep DNA/RNA kit. Before any analysis, reads coming from multiple sequencing runs of the same library were combined into one pool. The study's processing was this. Reads were retained only if their TCR constant sequence matched exactly, and those retained reads were trimmed to 150 nt and grouped according to their 12-nt molecular barcodes. Reads within each barcode group were sub-clustered using a 15% Levenshtein threshold, and quality-weighted consensus sequences were constructed for each RNA molecule. Non-functional sequences were removed, as were lower-count sequences one edit away from another. Based on fitting two negative binomial distributions, any barcode sub-cluster with under 20% of the maximum read count was discarded. The public reads were reprocessed in TCRdb via fastp at Q25 and MiXCR, keeping in-frame beta chains. Merged by CDR3 protein, the rows form single entries marked with the most common genes and DNA. The V and J calls follow TCRdb's processing rather than the paper's. Counted in this sample were approximately 670,000 distinct CDR3 sequences; roughly 21% of them appeared once. The ten most abundant clones make up roughly 0.83% of the sample.

The sequence came from a human donor in good health. Some libraries in this study had Jurkat cell RNA spiked in. The chain uses TRBV9 and TRBJ2-5; tentative D gene TRBD1, with 5 bases matching. The sample consisted of naive CD8+ T cells from blood, with Jurkat cell RNA spiked in. The cell subset or site tag for this specimen amounts to: FACS-sorted CD8+CD4-CCR7+CD45RA+ naive T cells. The CDR3 reads CASSVATGETQYF. The DNA sequence reads TGTGCCAGCAGCGTAGCTACAGGAGAGACCCAGTACTTC.